This is a list of T cell receptor beta chains from one sample in a study of T cell responses to AZD1222 COVID-19 vaccine. This table comes from immunoSEQ multiplex PCR, and its TCRdb copy is limited to in-frame clones, with some not included. The repertoire includes 90,000 to 150,000 clones, roughly 89% of them detected once, and 8% to 9.5% sits in the top ten. This material consisted of peripheral blood, taken on day 0 of AZD1222 vaccination. The source is an adult in good health. CDR3s include the opening cysteine and the closing phenylalanine or tryptophan. The D gene is left open where the match is weak. A row's size may be missing; if present it is once, few, many or a size class.

V gene,D gene,clone size,J gene,CDR3 DNA,CDR3 protein
TRBV9,.,.,TRBJ2-5,TGTGCCAGCAGCACGACGGAAGAGACCCAGTACTTC,CASSTTEETQYF
TRBV2,TRBD2,.,TRBJ2-3,TGTGCCAGCAGAGGCCCTACTAGCGGGGGGGCAACAGATACGCAGTATTTT,CASRGPTSGGATDTQYF
TRBV11-1,TRBD2,.,TRBJ2-1,TGTGCCAGCAGCTCGAGGAGCGGGAGAGGGAATGAGCAGTTCTTC,CASSSRSGRGNEQFF
TRBV6-5,.,.,TRBJ2-7,TGTGCCAGCAGTTACTCTGGGACAAGCTCCTACGAGCAGTACTTC,CASSYSGTSSYEQYF
TRBV19,TRBD1,.,TRBJ1-1,TGTGCCAGTAGTATAGTTGCAGGGGGCGGGACTGAAGCTTTCTTT,CASSIVAGGGTEAFF
TRBV2,.,.,TRBJ2-5,TGTGCCGACTCCCCGGGTGCGCAAGAGACCCAGTACTTC,CADSPGAQETQYF
TRBV6-1,TRBD1,.,TRBJ2-7,TGTGCCAGCAGAGAAGGACAGGCAGTATATACCTACGAGCAGTACTTC,CASREGQAVYTYEQYF
TRBV5-1,TRBD2,.,TRBJ2-7,TGCGCCAGCAGCCCCGGACTAGCGGGAGAGTACGAGCAGTACTTC,CASSPGLAGEYEQYF
TRBV28,.,.,TRBJ2-2,TGTGCCAGCAAAAGTGGGGGAGAGACCGGGGAGCTGTTTTTT,CASKSGGETGELFF
TRBV28,TRBD1,once,TRBJ2-7,TGTGCCAGCAGTTTAGGCGGGACAGGGGCCCGCGAGCAGTACTTC,CASSLGGTGAREQYF
TRBV9,.,.,TRBJ2-2,TGTGCCAGCAGCCCCGGACCCACCGGGGAGCTGTTTTTT,CASSPGPTGELFF
TRBV2,TRBD2,.,TRBJ2-3,TGTGCCAGCACGTTGGGAGGGGTGCGGGGGGTCGCAGATACGCAGTATTTT,CASTLGGVRGVADTQYF
TRBV7-8,.,.,TRBJ1-5,TGTGCCAGCAGCTTAGCTCCGGATCAGCCCCAGCATTTT,CASSLAPDQPQHF
TRBV11-3,.,.,TRBJ2-7,TGTGCCAGCAGCTCGCACGGCGGTGGGGAGCAGTACTTC,CASSSHGGGEQYF
TRBV28,.,.,TRBJ1-6,TGTGCCACCATATCGGGGGCCGGGATCAAGGGTTCACCCCTCCACTTT,CATISGAGIKGSPLHF
TRBV2,.,.,TRBJ2-5,TGTGCCAGCAGGGCCAGGACAAACGGAGAGACCCAGTACTTC,CASRARTNGETQYF
TRBV13,.,.,TRBJ2-7,TGTGCCAGCAGCTTCACAGGGCCGGGGTCCTACGAGCAGTACTTC,CASSFTGPGSYEQYF
TRBV9,.,.,TRBJ2-7,TGTGCCAGCAGCGTAGGAGGGGTGGGGGAGCAGTACTTC,CASSVGGVGEQYF
TRBV28,.,.,TRBJ1-4,TGTGCCAGCAGTTCCCTGGGGGGACCAAGCGGTGAAAAACTGTTTTTT,CASSSLGGPSGEKLFF
TRBV4-1,.,.,TRBJ2-1,TGCGCCAGCAGCCAAGATCCCCCCGGGCCACGCCACAATGAGCAGTTCTTC,CASSQDPPGPRHNEQFF
TRBV2,.,.,TRBJ1-2,TGTGCCAGTGGGGGCAGGGTTAAGAACTATGGCTACACCTTC,CASGGRVKNYGYTF
TRBV18,.,.,TRBJ1-2,TGTGCCAGCTCACCCGATTTGACTCGTAACTATGGCTACACCTTC,CASSPDLTRNYGYTF
TRBV18,.,.,TRBJ1-5,TGTGCCAGCTCACCCCGGACGGGGAACTACAATCAGCCCCAGCATTTT,CASSPRTGNYNQPQHF